Listed here are 6 T cell receptor beta chains from one sample, sequenced in a study of cytomegalovirus exposure and HLA in healthy donors. The PCR made use of 60 Vbeta and 13 Jbeta primers. Libraries were prepared by immunoSEQ multiplex PCR; TCRdb keeps only in-frame clonotypes and omits some of them. Of about 180,000 clones detected, 60% to 85% appear once; the ten largest clones hold around 3%. Sequencing was done on a sample of PBMCs. These receptor sequences come from a male donor in good health and CMV-seronegative.

The gene calls are TRBV6-5 and TRBJ1-6; TRBD1 agrees at 8 bases. CDR3 length equals 16 residues. V lost 4 bases and J lost 4; bases outside the gene matches: 6. The germline CDR1 and CDR2 sequences are MNHEY and SVGAGI. The CDR3 bases are TGTGCCAGCAGTTTACAGGGGGTCCATTATAATTCACCCCTCCACTTT. Translation gives CASSLQGVHYNSPLHF.

The chain combines TRBV6-1 with TRBJ1-1, with no clear D. V lost 7 bases, J lost 6 bases, and 18 bases lay in between. The germline CDR1 and CDR2 sequences are MNHNS and SASEGT. This CDR3 contains 14 residues. The CDR3 spells CASTRLSAGSEAFF. As DNA, the CDR3 is TGTGCCAGCACCCGACTCTCGGCGGGCTCTGAAGCTTTCTTT.

The chain links TRBV6-1 to TRBJ2-7; weak D call: TRBD1 (6 bases). Trimming cost V 11 bases and J 0 bases, with 17 bases left between them. The CDR3 spans 14 residues. Germline values: CDR1 MNHNS, CDR2 SASEGT. CDR3 sequence (DNA): TGTGCCGGAAGGGGACACCCGAGCTCCTACGAGCAGTACTTC. This sequence encodes CAGRGHPSSYEQYF.

This clone has a handful of counts. The chain couples TRBV5-4 to TRBJ1-1; 9 bases agree with TRBD1. V trimming: 4 bases; J trimming: 1 base; junction bases outside the gene matches: 5. Per the germline V gene, CDR1 is SGHNT and CDR2 is YYREEE (reference sequence). This CDR3 spans 15 amino acids. CDR3 DNA: TGTGCCAGCAGCCCCCGGGACAGGGCGAACACTGAAGCTTTCTTT. This sequence encodes CASSPRDRANTEAFF.

The rearrangement uses TRBV28 and TRBJ2-2; 7 bases fit TRBD2. The length of the CDR3 is 17 residues. The germline V gene encodes CDR1 MDHEN and CDR2 SYDVKM. V was clipped by 5 bases and J by 4 bases; unmatched bases: 13. This CDR3 reads CASSPGLRGEGTGELFF. CDR3 nucleotide sequence: TGTGCCAGCAGTCCCGGTTTACGGGGGGAGGGCACCGGGGAGCTGTTTTTT.

This chain joins TRBV29-1 and TRBJ1-4; TRBD1 agrees at 8 bases. Germline CDR1 reads SQVTM; CDR2 reads ANQGSEA. V lost 7 bases to trimming and J lost 12 bases; unmatched junction nucleotides: 19. CDR3 length: 15 amino acids. The CDR3 here is CSGNGTGGKPYELFF. In DNA, the CDR3 is TGCAGCGGGAATGGGACAGGAGGGAAACCCTATGAACTGTTTTTT.